The 13 T cell receptor beta chains listed next were all sequenced from one sample in a study of cytomegalovirus exposure and HLA in healthy donors. Assay used: immunoSEQ multiplex PCR; TCRdb lists only in-frame clones, some missing. The data contain 200,000 to 250,000 clones, 88% of them seen just once; the ten biggest clones take up about 2.7%. The source material was PBMCs. The receptors come from a woman younger than 35 in good health and CMV-seronegative.

This clone was found once. This rearrangement joins TRBV2 to TRBJ2-1, with a weak D call TRBD2 (6 bases). Looked up from germline, CDR1 is SNHLY and CDR2 is FYNNEI. The CDR3 consists of 15 residues. The V and J ends lost 5 bases and 4 bases respectively, with 15 bases between them. The CDR3 sequence: CASSPGRTDYNEQFF. Written as DNA, the CDR3 is TGTGCCAGCAGTCCCGGGAGAACCGATTACAATGAGCAGTTCTTC.

This chain connects TRBV9 to TRBJ2-7; 11 bases are a match to TRBD2. The germline V gene encodes CDR1 SGDLS and CDR2 YYNGEE. This CDR3 is 18 amino acids long. The ends lost 0 bases at V and 1 base at J; junction bases unmatched: 9. CDR3 in amino acids: CASSVGAGSGRESYEQYF. The CDR3 bases are TGTGCCAGCAGCGTAGGCGCCGGTAGCGGGAGGGAGTCCTACGAGCAGTACTTC.

This chain joins TRBV6-4 and TRBJ2-5, with a tentative D call TRBD1 (7 bases). V was cut by 2 bases and J by 3 bases, with 13 bases left in between. The CDR3 loop spans 15 amino acids. Germline V gene lookup returns CDR1 MRHNA and CDR2 SNTAGT. DNA of the CDR3: TGTGCCAGCAGTGACGAGGCAGGGGGGAAAGAGACCCAGTACTTC. This encodes CASSDEAGGKETQYF.

This clone was seen only once. The chain joins TRBV19 to TRBJ1-1, with 9 positions matching TRBD1. From germline, CDR1 is LNHDA and CDR2 SQIVND (reference sequence). V shed 2 bases, J shed 1 base, and the junction held 2 bases outside the gene matches. CDR3 length: 15 residues. CDR3 sequence: CASSITTGGNTEAFF. The CDR3 DNA reads TGTGCCAGTAGTATAACGACAGGGGGGAACACTGAAGCTTTCTTT.

The V call is TRBV29-1, the J call TRBJ1-1; 7 bases fit TRBD1. CDR1 SQVTM and CDR2 ANQGSEA come from the germline V gene. J was trimmed by 1 base and V by 3 bases; bases with no gene match: 2. The CDR3 totals 13 residues. Here the CDR3 DNA reads TGCAGCGTTGACCGGACAGGGAACACTGAAGCTTTCTTT. Protein product: CSVDRTGNTEAFF.

The gene calls are TRBV13 and TRBJ1-2; 8 bases align to TRBD1. V gave up 2 bases and J gave up 4 bases; unmatched junction bases: 15. This CDR3 region has 18 residues. From germline, CDR1 is PRHDT and CDR2 FYEKMQ (reference sequence). DNA for the CDR3: TGTGCCAGCAGCTTACCCGCAGGGGGCACCCCTTACCCCTATGGCTACACCTTC. Translated: CASSLPAGGTPYPYGYTF.

The gene calls are TRBV5-8 and TRBJ2-1; D possibly corresponds to TRBD2 (6 bases). The germline gives CDR1 SGHTS, CDR2 YDEGEE. Trimming left V 2 bases short and J 5 bases short, with 11 bases between. CDR3 size: 14 residues. The CDR3 spells CASSLPGLDNEQFF. The CDR3 DNA reads as TGTGCCAGCAGCTTACCGGGACTCGACAATGAGCAGTTCTTC.

V usage is TRBV2 and J usage is TRBJ2-1; 8 nucleotides line up with TRBD2. The V and J ends lost 8 bases and 6 bases, in that order; junction bases with no gene match: 6. The CDR3 totals 13 residues. The V gene's germline CDR1 is SNHLY and CDR2 FYNNEI. CDR3 amino acids: CASLGLESNEQFF. The CDR3 coding sequence is TGTGCCAGCTTGGGACTAGAGTCCAATGAGCAGTTCTTC.

The V gene is TRBV30, the J gene TRBJ2-1; 7 nucleotides line up with TRBD2. CDR1 is GTSNPN, CDR2 SVGIG, per germline (reference sequence). V gave up 0 bases and J gave up 1 base; unmatched junction bases: 3. There are 15 residues in the CDR3. CDR3 DNA: TGTGCCTGGAGTGTACCCGGGGGGTCCTACAATGAGCAGTTCTTC. This translates into CAWSVPGGSYNEQFF.

The rearrangement uses TRBV2 and TRBJ2-5; D not resolved. The CDR3 has 14 residues. V was shortened by 2 bases and J by 2 bases, with 9 bases between the two germline ends. The germline V gene encodes CDR1 SNHLY and CDR2 FYNNEI. Here the CDR3 DNA reads TGTGCCAGCAGTGAAAACGTAGTACAAGAGACCCAGTACTTC. This gives the protein CASSENVVQETQYF.

This chain uses TRBV15 with TRBJ2-7, with TRBD1 matching over 7 bases. Germline loops: CDR1 LNHNV, CDR2 YYDKDF (reference sequence). The CDR3 totals 16 residues. V was clipped by 3 bases and J by 3 bases; unmatched bases: 11. The CDR3 nucleotides read TGTGCCACCAGCAGCCTAACCGGGACAGAAGACTACGAGCAGTACTTC. Residues: CATSSLTGTEDYEQYF.

The rearrangement joins TRBV9 to TRBJ2-5, with TRBD2 matching 9 bases. This CDR3 is 15 amino acids long. Germline CDR1 reads SGDLS; CDR2 reads YYNGEE. J lost 5 bases, V lost 0 bases, and 5 bases had no gene match. The CDR3 loop reads CASSVGGRGGETQYF. The CDR3 DNA is TGTGCCAGCAGCGTAGGCGGGAGGGGAGGGGAGACCCAGTACTTC.

The chain employs TRBV6-6 and TRBJ1-4; 7 bases match TRBD1. CDR3 size: 14 residues. After removal of 2 bases from V and 8 bases from J, the junction contained 5 bases not matched to a gene. CDR1 MNHNY and CDR2 SVGAGI come from the germline V gene (reference sequence). This CDR3 is CASSYAGGREKLFF. CDR3 bases: TGTGCCAGCAGTTACGCAGGGGGGAGAGAAAAACTGTTTTTT.